Below, one TCR beta chain is given with its context. This specimen comes from a study of T cells in Graves' hyperthyroidism and ophthalmopathy. Researchers took RNA transcripts and amplified the TCR beta CDR3 regions from them. The TCR CDR3 first-round RT-PCR relied on the HTBI primer set. TCRdb ran MiXCR on the multiplex PCR reads and lists one entry per CDR3 protein. The top ten clones hold approximately 5.3% of a sample with about 420,000 distinct CDR3 sequences, 12% to 15% of them seen once. Patients were excluded for uncontrolled infection, other autoimmune disease, pregnancy or lactation. Trimming removed 2 bases from V and 5 bases from J; junction bases left unmatched: 9. Germline V CDR1 and CDR2: SGHTA, FQGNSA. The length of the CDR3 is 15 residues.

Sequenced material: blood. The TCR was taken from a young woman with Graves' hyperthyroidism. V usage is TRBV7-2 and J usage is TRBJ2-7; 7 nucleotides line up with TRBD2. CDR3 residues: CASSLRGTTLNEQYF. CDR3 DNA sequence: TGTGCCAGCAGCTTACGAGGGACTACCCTAAACGAGCAGTACTTC.